This TCR beta chain is from a study of identical twins. TCRdb independently ran MiXCR on the 5' RACE reads; one entry per CDR3 protein. This sample yields about 240,000 distinct CDR3 sequences, of which approximately 7.8% are seen a single time; around 5% belongs to the top ten. Study-level results: Twins' surplus sharing was weaker for beta out-of-frame sequences. Conclusions relied on cross-sectional statistical analysis, not following the same donors.

The CDR3 is made up of 14 amino acids. CDR1 and CDR2 from the germline V gene are MDHEN and SYDVKM. The V gene lost 6 bases and the J gene lost 3 bases, with 11 bases spanning the gap. This clonotype was counted at least ten times. The antigen is not known. The same sample was also studied in work on yellow fever vaccine responses in identical twins.

The clonotype comes from a woman between 18 and 29 years old in good health. The V gene is TRBV28, the J gene TRBJ2-2; no definite D call. Sequenced: CD8+ T cells sorted from blood. In DNA form, the CDR3 reads TGTGCCAGCAGCCCATTGCCTGACACCGGGGAGCTGTTTTTT. Residues: CASSPLPDTGELFF.